Below, 5 T cell receptor beta chains from the same sample are listed, as sequenced in a study of Graves' ophthalmopathy and Graves' hyperthyroidism. RNA transcripts were the template, and TCR beta CDR3 regions were amplified from them. First-round RT-PCR with HTBI primers preceded a second-round multiplex PCR. MiXCR, applied by TCRdb to the multiplex PCR reads, yields one record per CDR3 protein. The table has over a million distinct CDR3 sequences, 35% to 45% seen once. What was sequenced was peripheral blood or thyroid tissue (not recorded which). The receptors were sampled from an adult man with Graves' hyperthyroidism.

CDR3 sequence: CASFWTPSGANVLTF. CDR3 nucleotides: TGCGCCAGCTTTTGGACACCATCTGGGGCCAACGTCCTGACTTTC. The J gene is TRBJ2-6, the V gene TRBV5-1; possible D gene TRBD1, 5 bases. Per the germline V gene, CDR1 is SGHRS and CDR2 is YFSETQ. Trimming shortened V by 7 bases and J by 1 base, and 12 bases separated the two germline ends. This CDR3 has 15 residues. The complete variable domain, with remaining parts taken from reference TRBV5-1 and TRBJ2-6, reads KAGVTQTPRYLIKTRGQQVTLSCSPISGHRSVSWYQQTPGQGLQFLFEYFSETQRNKGNFPGRFSGRQFSNSRSEMNVSTLELGDSALYLCASFWTPSGANVLTFGAGSRLTVL.

This clonotype was picked up many times. The V call is TRBV5-1, the J call TRBJ2-2; perhaps TRBD2 as D (6 bases). CDR3 length: 13 amino acids. Trimming took 5 bases from V and 7 from J, leaving 12 bases between them. CDR1 and CDR2 (germline): SGHRS, YFSETQ. The CDR3 sequence: CASSRSGVGELFF. CDR3 DNA sequence: TGCGCCAGCAGTCGGTCGGGGGTCGGGGAGCTGTTTTTT.

This clonotype was seen a few times. This chain links TRBV28 with TRBJ2-7; D not certain. This CDR3 spans 14 amino acids. V was clipped by 5 bases and J by 3 bases, with 14 bases between them. Germline lookup yields CDR1 MDHEN and CDR2 SYDVKM. CDR3 in amino acids: CASSPPRAGYEQYF. The CDR3 DNA follows: TGTGCCAGCAGTCCCCCCCGCGCAGGCTACGAGCAGTACTTC.

This clonotype was recorded at least ten times. V gene TRBV7-9 combines with J gene TRBJ2-7, with D tentatively TRBD2 (6 bases). The V gene's germline CDR1 is SEHNR and CDR2 FQNEAQ (reference sequence). The CDR3 is made up of 12 amino acids. Trimming removed 6 bases from V and 5 bases from J, with 11 bases in between. CDR3 sequence reads: CASRRLEDEQYF. The CDR3 bases are TGTGCCAGCAGGCGACTAGAAGACGAGCAGTACTTC. The whole variable domain, filled in from reference TRBV7-9 and TRBJ2-7, reads DTGVSQNPRHKITKRGQNVTFRCDPISEHNRLYWYRQTLGQGPEFLTYFQNEAQLEKSRLLSDRFSAERPKGSFSTLEIQRTEQGDSAMYLCASRRLEDEQYFGPGTRLTVT.

This clonotype appeared a single time. Its ends do not fully match the called genes, so a read error is possible. V is TRBV10-2 and J is TRBJ2-7, with TRBD2 identical over 7 bases. Germline CDR1 is WSHSY and CDR2 is SAAADI. The CDR3 runs to 14 residues. In DNA, the CDR3 is TGTGCCAGCATTCGGGCTAGCGGCTCCTACGAGCAGTATTTC. This codes for CASIRASGSYEQYF.